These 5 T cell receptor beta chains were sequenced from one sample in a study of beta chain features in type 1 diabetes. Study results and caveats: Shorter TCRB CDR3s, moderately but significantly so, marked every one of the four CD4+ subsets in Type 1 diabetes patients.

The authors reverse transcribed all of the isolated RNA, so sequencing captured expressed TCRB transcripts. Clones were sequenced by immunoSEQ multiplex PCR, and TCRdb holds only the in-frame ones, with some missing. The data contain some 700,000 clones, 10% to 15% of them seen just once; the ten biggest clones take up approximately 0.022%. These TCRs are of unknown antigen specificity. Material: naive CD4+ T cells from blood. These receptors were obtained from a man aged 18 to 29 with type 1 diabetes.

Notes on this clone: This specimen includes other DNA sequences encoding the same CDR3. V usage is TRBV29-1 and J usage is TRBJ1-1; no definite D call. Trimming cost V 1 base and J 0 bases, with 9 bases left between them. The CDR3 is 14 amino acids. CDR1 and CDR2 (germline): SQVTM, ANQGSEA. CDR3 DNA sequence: TGCAGCGTTGAAGGACGGCTCATGAACACTGAAGCTTTCTTT. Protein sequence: CSVEGRLMNTEAFF.

CDR3 region: CASSERQTYEQYF. As DNA, the CDR3 is TGTGCCAGCAGTGAAAGACAGACCTACGAGCAGTACTTC. V usage is TRBV6-1 and J usage is TRBJ2-7; a possible D gene is TRBD1 (5 bases). Trimming cost V 2 bases and J 2 bases, with 7 bases left between them. This CDR3 is 13 amino acids long. Per germline, CDR1 MNHNS and CDR2 SASEGT.

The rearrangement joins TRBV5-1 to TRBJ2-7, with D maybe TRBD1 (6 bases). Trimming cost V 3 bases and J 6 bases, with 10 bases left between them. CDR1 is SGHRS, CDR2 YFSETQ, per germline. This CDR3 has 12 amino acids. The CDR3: CASSYTGSEQYF. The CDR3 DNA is TGCGCCAGCAGCTACACAGGGAGCGAGCAGTACTTC.

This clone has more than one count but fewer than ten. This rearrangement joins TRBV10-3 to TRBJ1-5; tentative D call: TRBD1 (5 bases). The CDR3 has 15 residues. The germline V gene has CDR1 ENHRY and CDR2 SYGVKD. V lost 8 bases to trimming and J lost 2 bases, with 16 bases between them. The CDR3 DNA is TGTGCCATCTCTCCTTCCTTGGGGCGCAATCAGCCCCAGCATTTT. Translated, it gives CAISPSLGRNQPQHF.

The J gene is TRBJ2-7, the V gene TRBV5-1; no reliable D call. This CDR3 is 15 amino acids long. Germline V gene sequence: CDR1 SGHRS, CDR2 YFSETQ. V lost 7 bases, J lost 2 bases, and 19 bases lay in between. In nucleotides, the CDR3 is TGCGCCAGCCAACCCGGTGCGGTTGAAACCTACGAGCAGTACTTC. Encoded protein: CASQPGAVETYEQYF.